The clone carrying this T cell receptor beta chain has just a few counts. TCRdb's table, derived via immunoSEQ multiplex PCR, lists solely in-frame clones and lacks some. Of 2,500,000 or so clones detected, roughly 93% appear once; the ten largest clones hold about 0.34%. All the donors were Caucasian adults who lived in Nashville, Tennessee. This specimen comes from a study of shared clonotypes between healthy human individuals. The CDR3 spans 13 residues. Germline V CDR1 and CDR2: SGHRS, YFSETQ. V lost 4 bases and J 2 bases, leaving 9 bases between the germline ends. V is TRBV5-1 and J is TRBJ1-1, with no clear D. The TCR sequence derives from a man aged 18 to 30 in good health. Some clones in this sample may be carry-over from other donors' samples. Sequencing was carried out using naive CD4+ T cells from PBMCs. This sample's subset: CD45RA+ positively selected. The CDR3 sequence: CASSGGTNTEAFF. For the CDR3, the DNA is TGCGCCAGCAGCGGCGGTACTAACACTGAAGCTTTCTTT.